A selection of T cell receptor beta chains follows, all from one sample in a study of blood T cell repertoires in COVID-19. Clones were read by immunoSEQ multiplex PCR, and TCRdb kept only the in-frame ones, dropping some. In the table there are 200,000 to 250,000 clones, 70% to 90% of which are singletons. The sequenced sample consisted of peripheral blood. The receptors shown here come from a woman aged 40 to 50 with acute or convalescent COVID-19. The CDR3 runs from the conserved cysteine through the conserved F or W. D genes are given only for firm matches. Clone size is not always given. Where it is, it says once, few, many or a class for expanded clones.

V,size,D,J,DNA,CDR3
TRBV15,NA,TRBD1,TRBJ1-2,TGTGCCACCAGCACCTGGACAGGGCAATATGGCTACACCTTC,CATSTWTGQYGYTF
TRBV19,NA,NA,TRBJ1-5,TGTGCCAGTAAAGCAACGGGGGGACCCAATCAGCCCCAGCATTTT,CASKATGGPNQPQHF
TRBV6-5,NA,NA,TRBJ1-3,TGTGCCAGCAGTTACTTTCTAGTCTCTGGAAACACCATATATTTT,CASSYFLVSGNTIYF
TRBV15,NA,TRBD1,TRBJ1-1,TGTGCCACCAGCAGAGAGGGGGGTAGGGGGCACACTGAAGCTTTCTTT,CATSREGGRGHTEAFF
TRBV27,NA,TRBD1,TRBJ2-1,TGTGCCAGCAGTACGCGACAGGGGCTTTCGTACAATGAGCAGTTCTTC,CASSTRQGLSYNEQFF
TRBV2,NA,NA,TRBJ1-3,TGTGCCAGCAGTGACGGGAGAGTTAGTGGAAACACCATATATTTT,CASSDGRVSGNTIYF
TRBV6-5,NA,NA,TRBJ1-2,TGTGCCAGCAGCCTGAAGAGTTGGACAGATTATGGCTACACCTTC,CASSLKSWTDYGYTF
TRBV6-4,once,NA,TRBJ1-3,TGTGCCAGCAGTCCTAACTCTGGAAACACCATATATTTT,CASSPNSGNTIYF
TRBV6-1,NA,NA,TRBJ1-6,TGTGCCAGCAGTGACAGGGGTAGGTCCTATAATTCACCCCTCCACTTT,CASSDRGRSYNSPLHF
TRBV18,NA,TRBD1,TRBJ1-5,TGTGCCAGCTCCCACGACAGGGTCAGGCAGCCCCAGCATTTT,CASSHDRVRQPQHF
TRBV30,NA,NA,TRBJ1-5,TGTGCCTGGAGCAGGGAGGTATGGGGGATTCAGCCCCAGCATTTT,CAWSREVWGIQPQHF
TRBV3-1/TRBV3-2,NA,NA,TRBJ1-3,TGTGCCAGCAGCCAGACTCGAGGCATTTTAGGAAACACCATATATTTT,CASSQTRGILGNTIYF
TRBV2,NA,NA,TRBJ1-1,TGTGCCAGCCCCGAGCGGTACACTGAAGCTTTCTTT,CASPERYTEAFF
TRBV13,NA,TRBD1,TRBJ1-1,TGTGCCAGCAGCCCCTACAGGGGGCTCGCTGAAGCTTTCTTT,CASSPYRGLAEAFF
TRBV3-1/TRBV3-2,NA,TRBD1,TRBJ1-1,TGTGCCAGCAGCCGAGGACAGGGGATGAACACTGAAGCTTTCTTT,CASSRGQGMNTEAFF